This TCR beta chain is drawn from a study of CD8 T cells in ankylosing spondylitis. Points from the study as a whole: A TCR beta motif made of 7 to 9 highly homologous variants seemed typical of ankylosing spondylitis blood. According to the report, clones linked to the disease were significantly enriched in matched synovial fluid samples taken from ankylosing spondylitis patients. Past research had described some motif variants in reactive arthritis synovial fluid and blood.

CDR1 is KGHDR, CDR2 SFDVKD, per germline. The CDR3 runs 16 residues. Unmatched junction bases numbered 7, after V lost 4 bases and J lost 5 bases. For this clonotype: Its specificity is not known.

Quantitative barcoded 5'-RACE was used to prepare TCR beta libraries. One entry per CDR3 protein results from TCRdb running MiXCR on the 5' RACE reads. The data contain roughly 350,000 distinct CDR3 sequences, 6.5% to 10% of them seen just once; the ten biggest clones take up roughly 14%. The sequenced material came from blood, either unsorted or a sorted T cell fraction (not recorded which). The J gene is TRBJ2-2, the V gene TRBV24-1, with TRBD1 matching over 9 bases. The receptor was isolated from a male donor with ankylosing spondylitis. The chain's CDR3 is CATSEPPGQGTGELFF. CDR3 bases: TGTGCCACCAGTGAGCCTCCGGGACAGGGAACCGGGGAGCTGTTTTTT.